This TCR beta chain was sequenced for a study of beta chain features in type 1 diabetes. The CDR3 is made up of 15 amino acids. Per germline, CDR1 SNHLY and CDR2 FYNNEI. V shed 5 bases, J shed 2 bases, and the junction held 4 bases outside the gene matches. All of the isolated RNA was reverse transcribed, so expressed TCRB transcripts were sequenced. Data came from immunoSEQ multiplex PCR; TCRdb stores just in-frame clones and leaves some out. The sample holds 350,000 to 450,000 clones, about 14% seen once. The receptor's source is a man aged 30 to 39 in good health. Source material: naive CD4+ T cells from blood. This rearrangement joins TRBV2 to TRBJ2-7; 12 positions agree with TRBD2. CDR3 sequence: CASSFTSGRPYEQYV. CDR3 in DNA: TGTGCCAGCAGTTTCACTAGCGGGAGGCCCTACGAGCAGTACGTC.